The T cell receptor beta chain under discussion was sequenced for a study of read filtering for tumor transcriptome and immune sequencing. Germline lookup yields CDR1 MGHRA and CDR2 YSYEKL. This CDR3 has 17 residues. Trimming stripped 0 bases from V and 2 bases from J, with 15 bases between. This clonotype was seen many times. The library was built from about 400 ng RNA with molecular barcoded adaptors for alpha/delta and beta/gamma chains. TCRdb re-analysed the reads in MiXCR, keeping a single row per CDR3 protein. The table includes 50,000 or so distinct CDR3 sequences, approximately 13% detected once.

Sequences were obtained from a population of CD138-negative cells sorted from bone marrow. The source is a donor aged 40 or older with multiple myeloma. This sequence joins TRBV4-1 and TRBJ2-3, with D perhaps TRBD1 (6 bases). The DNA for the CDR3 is TGCGCCAGCAGCCAAGATTGGAGGACAGACCACACAGATACGCAGTATTTT. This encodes CASSQDWRTDHTDTQYF.